Sequencing of this TCR beta chain was carried out in a study of blood T cell repertoires in COVID-19. In the study overall: The United States, Italy and Spain provided the acute and convalescent COVID-19 samples. PBMCs, B-cell-depleted T cells, or T cells were the source of the cDNA or gDNA that made up the material.

The CDR3 spans 15 residues. V was trimmed by 5 bases and J by 6 bases, leaving 19 bases between them. In germline, CDR1 is SGHAT, CDR2 FQNNGV. In the authors' methods: How many nucleated cells were present was estimated from reference gene primer amplification. TCRdb keeps only in-frame clones here, not all; method: immunoSEQ multiplex PCR. V and J calls and clone size are given by that table; D and trimming were obtained from the DNA. Here the sample spans about 160,000 clones, approximately 83% being singletons. Sequenced input: peripheral blood. The TCR comes from a woman of 80 years or more with active or convalescent COVID-19. The genes are TRBV11-2 and TRBJ2-5, with D tentatively TRBD1 (6 bases). CDR3 loop: CASSPMQGWGKTQYF. CDR3 coding DNA: TGTGCCAGCAGCCCCATGCAGGGGTGGGGAAAGACCCAGTACTTC.